The rows below give T cell receptor beta chains drawn from one sample of a study of response to subunit inactivated influenza vaccine. Via MiXCR, TCRdb re-called the RT-PCR reads, giving one row per CDR3 protein. Of about 650,000 distinct CDR3 sequences listed, 15% to 17% are singletons. The sample consisted of PBMCs from blood, taken approximately 13 days after vaccination. These receptors were obtained from a man aged 50 to 60 who received an inactivated influenza vaccine. Each CDR3 is given with its conserved first and last residue. Each record gives: D gene, J gene, V gene, clone size, CDR3 protein, CDR3 DNA. D genes are given only for firm matches. Only part of the rows carry a size: once, few, many, or a class if the clone is expanded.

d_call: TRBD1
j_call: TRBJ2-1
v_call: TRBV6-1
clone_size: few
cdr3_aa: CASSPGRGRNEQFF
cdr3_nt: TGTGCCAGCAGCCCGGGCAGGGGGCGCAATGAGCAGTTCTTC

d_call: .
j_call: TRBJ2-5
v_call: TRBV5-6
clone_size: .
cdr3_aa: CASSGGGPPQYF
cdr3_nt: TGTGCCAGCAGCGGGGGTGGTCCGCCGCAGTACTTC

d_call: TRBD1
j_call: TRBJ2-7
v_call: TRBV7-9
clone_size: few
cdr3_aa: CASSDGKTGNPYEQYF
cdr3_nt: TGTGCCAGCAGCGACGGAAAGACAGGGAACCCCTACGAGCAGTACTTC

d_call: TRBD2
j_call: TRBJ2-4
v_call: TRBV20-1
clone_size: few
cdr3_aa: CSARPLAGGKNIQYF
cdr3_nt: TGCAGTGCTAGACCTCTAGCGGGAGGCAAAAACATTCAGTACTTC

d_call: .
j_call: TRBJ2-5
v_call: TRBV6-2/TRBV6-3
clone_size: .
cdr3_aa: CASSYEARVSQETQYF
cdr3_nt: TGTGCCAGCAGTTACGAAGCCAGGGTCAGCCAAGAGACCCAGTACTTC

d_call: TRBD1
j_call: TRBJ1-3
v_call: TRBV2
clone_size: few
cdr3_aa: CASRPPTGTGNTIYF
cdr3_nt: TGTGCCAGCAGACCCCCGACAGGGACAGGAAACACCATATATTTT

d_call: .
j_call: TRBJ2-7
v_call: TRBV28
clone_size: few
cdr3_aa: CASRWNSYEQYF
cdr3_nt: TGTGCCAGCAGATGGAACAGCTACGAGCAGTACTTC

d_call: .
j_call: TRBJ1-6
v_call: TRBV12-3/TRBV12-4
clone_size: many
cdr3_aa: CASSDEGSSPLHF
cdr3_nt: TGTGCCAGCAGTGACGAAGGGAGTTCACCCCTCCACTTT

d_call: .
j_call: TRBJ2-7
v_call: TRBV18
clone_size: .
cdr3_aa: CASSPRPNSYEQYF
cdr3_nt: TGTGCCAGCTCACCACGGCCTAACAGCTACGAGCAGTACTTC

d_call: .
j_call: TRBJ2-1
v_call: TRBV30
clone_size: .
cdr3_aa: CAWAGLGGSATLF
cdr3_nt: TGTGCCTGGGCCGGGCTCGGGGGATCGGCTACGCTCTTC

d_call: .
j_call: TRBJ1-4
v_call: TRBV5-5
clone_size: once
cdr3_aa: CASSLVGGTLVEKLFF
cdr3_nt: TGTGCCAGCAGCTTGGTTGGGGGTACCTTGGTCGAAAAACTGTTTTTT

d_call: .
j_call: TRBJ2-3
v_call: TRBV4-2
clone_size: .
cdr3_aa: CATSEVDKAGDTQYF
cdr3_nt: TGTGCCACCAGCGAGGTTGACAAAGCAGGAGATACGCAGTATTTT

d_call: .
j_call: TRBJ2-7
v_call: TRBV20-1
clone_size: few
cdr3_aa: CSATAPIAGNYEQYF
cdr3_nt: TGCAGTGCCACGGCTCCCATTGCAGGGAACTACGAGCAGTACTTC

d_call: TRBD2
j_call: TRBJ2-7
v_call: TRBV6-2/TRBV6-3
clone_size: .
cdr3_aa: CASTTGLAGAKSSYEQYF
cdr3_nt: TGTGCCAGCACCACGGGACTAGCGGGGGCCAAGAGCTCCTACGAGCAGTACTTC

d_call: TRBD1
j_call: TRBJ2-2
v_call: TRBV5-1
clone_size: many
cdr3_aa: CASSRQGSTGELFF
cdr3_nt: TGCGCCAGCAGCCGACAGGGGAGCACCGGGGAGCTGTTTTTT

d_call: .
j_call: TRBJ2-4
v_call: TRBV20-1
clone_size: few
cdr3_aa: CSARPRGAGGSSKNIQYF
cdr3_nt: TGCAGTGCTAGACCCCGGGGGGCAGGGGGCTCGTCCAAAAACATTCAGTACTTC

d_call: TRBD1
j_call: TRBJ2-5
v_call: TRBV7-2
clone_size: .
cdr3_aa: CASSLARQGRETQYF
cdr3_nt: TGTGCCAGCAGCTTAGCGAGACAGGGCCGGGAGACCCAGTACTTC

d_call: TRBD1
j_call: TRBJ2-1
v_call: TRBV12-3/TRBV12-4
clone_size: few
cdr3_aa: CASSPDRGLNEQFF
cdr3_nt: TGTGCCAGCAGTCCGGACAGGGGGCTTAATGAGCAGTTCTTC

d_call: TRBD1
j_call: TRBJ2-7
v_call: TRBV20-1
clone_size: .
cdr3_aa: CSARIKKRDSTYEQYF
cdr3_nt: TGCAGTGCTAGAATTAAGAAACGGGACAGCACCTACGAGCAGTACTTC

d_call: TRBD1
j_call: TRBJ2-1
v_call: TRBV20-1
clone_size: .
cdr3_aa: CSIGQGVLPEQFF
cdr3_nt: TGCAGTATAGGACAGGGGGTACTACCTGAGCAGTTCTTC

d_call: TRBD2
j_call: TRBJ2-7
v_call: TRBV19
clone_size: once
cdr3_aa: CATREDGVPYEQYF
cdr3_nt: TGTGCCACCCGGGAGGACGGGGTCCCCTACGAGCAGTACTTC

d_call: TRBD1
j_call: TRBJ2-1
v_call: TRBV12-3/TRBV12-4
clone_size: .
cdr3_aa: CASSFPTGGSYNEQFF
cdr3_nt: TGTGCCAGCAGTTTCCCCACAGGGGGCTCCTACAATGAGCAGTTCTTC

d_call: TRBD2
j_call: TRBJ2-3
v_call: TRBV6-5
clone_size: few
cdr3_aa: CASSSGLAGVGTDTQYF
cdr3_nt: TGTGCCAGCAGTTCAGGACTAGCGGGAGTGGGTACAGATACGCAGTATTTT

d_call: .
j_call: TRBJ2-1
v_call: TRBV12-3/TRBV12-4
clone_size: few
cdr3_aa: CASSFEGWENEQFF
cdr3_nt: TGTGCCAGCAGTTTCGAAGGATGGGAGAATGAGCAGTTCTTC

d_call: TRBD1
j_call: TRBJ1-2
v_call: TRBV6-5
clone_size: many
cdr3_aa: CASSYSSGGLNGYTF
cdr3_nt: TGTGCCAGCAGTTACTCGTCAGGGGGCCTCAATGGCTACACCTTC

d_call: .
j_call: TRBJ2-3
v_call: TRBV20-1
clone_size: few
cdr3_aa: CSVGGEVVLTQYF
cdr3_nt: TGCAGTGTTGGCGGCGAGGTTGTGTTAACGCAGTATTTT

d_call: .
j_call: TRBJ2-2
v_call: TRBV7-9
clone_size: few
cdr3_aa: CASSAGVSGELFF
cdr3_nt: TGTGCCAGCAGCGCTGGGGTGAGCGGGGAGCTGTTTTTT

d_call: .
j_call: TRBJ2-3
v_call: TRBV7-9
clone_size: few
cdr3_aa: CASSLMVSDTQYF
cdr3_nt: TGTGCCAGCAGCTTAATGGTTTCAGATACGCAGTATTTT

d_call: TRBD2
j_call: TRBJ2-7
v_call: TRBV3-1
clone_size: few
cdr3_aa: CASSLAGVGYEQYF
cdr3_nt: TGTGCCAGCAGCCTAGCGGGAGTAGGCTACGAGCAGTACTTC

d_call: TRBD1
j_call: TRBJ2-7
v_call: TRBV2
clone_size: many
cdr3_aa: CASSRSTGNSYEQYF
cdr3_nt: TGTGCCAGCAGCAGATCGACAGGGAACTCCTACGAGCAGTACTTC

d_call: .
j_call: TRBJ2-2
v_call: TRBV12-3/TRBV12-4
clone_size: few
cdr3_aa: CASSFLGAGELFF
cdr3_nt: TGTGCCAGCAGTTTCTTAGGGGCCGGGGAGCTGTTTTTT

d_call: TRBD1
j_call: TRBJ1-3
v_call: TRBV6-1
clone_size: .
cdr3_aa: CASLGQGVISGNTIYF
cdr3_nt: TGTGCCAGCCTGGGACAGGGGGTTATCTCTGGAAACACCATATATTTT

d_call: TRBD2
j_call: TRBJ2-3
v_call: TRBV3-1
clone_size: .
cdr3_aa: CASSQDTSGLTDTQYF
cdr3_nt: TGTGCCAGCAGCCAAGATACTAGCGGCTTGACAGATACGCAGTATTTT

d_call: TRBD1
j_call: TRBJ1-5
v_call: TRBV29-1
clone_size: few
cdr3_aa: CSVGDRGPQHF
cdr3_nt: TGCAGCGTTGGCGACAGGGGGCCCCAGCATTTT

d_call: TRBD1
j_call: TRBJ1-4
v_call: TRBV4-3
clone_size: .
cdr3_aa: CASAQTGNEKLFF
cdr3_nt: TGCGCCAGCGCCCAGACAGGGAATGAAAAACTGTTTTTT

d_call: .
j_call: TRBJ2-5
v_call: TRBV3-1
clone_size: .
cdr3_aa: CASSRNLGSETQYF
cdr3_nt: TGTGCCAGCAGCCGAAATTTGGGATCGGAGACCCAGTACTTC

d_call: .
j_call: TRBJ1-1
v_call: TRBV13
clone_size: few
cdr3_aa: CASSSNGRRGFTEAFF
cdr3_nt: TGTGCCAGCAGCTCCAACGGACGGCGTGGGTTCACTGAAGCTTTCTTT

d_call: .
j_call: TRBJ2-7
v_call: TRBV10-3
clone_size: few
cdr3_aa: CAITNRDTNYEQYF
cdr3_nt: TGTGCCATCACGAACAGGGACACCAACTACGAGCAGTACTTC

d_call: .
j_call: TRBJ2-7
v_call: TRBV28
clone_size: .
cdr3_aa: CASSPLDGRSSYEQYF
cdr3_nt: TGTGCCAGCAGTCCATTAGACGGGAGAAGCTCCTACGAGCAGTACTTC

d_call: .
j_call: TRBJ1-2
v_call: TRBV29-1
clone_size: few
cdr3_aa: CSVDVGGGYGYTF
cdr3_nt: TGCAGCGTTGACGTGGGGGGCGGCTATGGCTACACCTTC

d_call: .
j_call: TRBJ2-7
v_call: TRBV15
clone_size: .
cdr3_aa: CATSRAGTGVDEQYF
cdr3_nt: TGTGCCACCAGCAGGGCGGGAACAGGGGTCGACGAGCAGTACTTC